One and the same sample provided the 29 T cell receptor beta chains below, sequenced in a study of blood T cell repertoires in COVID-19. Measured with immunoSEQ multiplex PCR; TCRdb has only the in-frame clones, and not every one. The sample yields over 300,000 clones, roughly nine tenths seen once. The sequencing input was peripheral blood. These receptors all stem from a man aged 40-55 years with acute or convalescent COVID-19.

The chain combines TRBV27 with TRBJ2-7, with D tentatively TRBD2 (5 bases). Trimming shortened V by 3 bases and J by 10 bases, and 16 bases separated the two germline ends. There are 13 residues in the CDR3. The germline gives CDR1 MNHEY, CDR2 SMNVEV (reference sequence). CDR3 loop: CASSLVGDYRQYF. CDR3 nucleotide sequence: TGTGCCAGCAGTTTGGTGGGCGACTACCGACAGTACTTC.

CDR3 region: CSAGPTGGYTF. The CDR3 DNA reads as TGCAGTGCCGGCCCAACCGGGGGCTACACCTTC. The genes are TRBV20-1 and TRBJ1-2, with D hard to call. CDR1 and CDR2 (germline): DFQATT, SNEGSKA (reference sequence). The V gene lost 6 bases and the J gene lost 8 bases, with 13 bases spanning the gap. The CDR3 consists of 11 residues.

There are a few counts of this clone. This chain uses TRBV9 with TRBJ1-6; 9 nucleotides align to TRBD1. This CDR3 is built from 16 residues. V was clipped by 0 bases and J by 7 bases; unmatched bases: 5. Germline loops: CDR1 SGDLS, CDR2 YYNGEE. The DNA of the CDR3 is TGTGCCAGCAGCGTAGCTGGGACAGGGATGAATTCACCCCTCCACTTT. This codes for CASSVAGTGMNSPLHF.

J is TRBJ2-5 and V is TRBV7-2; possible D gene TRBD2, 6 bases. Germline assignment: CDR1 SGHTA and CDR2 FQGNSA. V lost 1 base and J lost 4, with 13 bases in between. This CDR3 region has 15 residues. CDR3 bases: TGTGCCAGCAGCTTAGAGAGGGAGGCCCGAGAGACCCAGTACTTC. Amino acids: CASSLEREARETQYF.

This rearrangement joins TRBV7-6 to TRBJ2-1, with TRBD2 matching 10 bases. Unmatched junction bases numbered 11, after V lost 5 bases and J lost 4 bases. CDR1 and CDR2 (germline): SGHVS, FNYEAQ. This CDR3 contains 17 residues. CDR3 in amino acids: CASSLQRLAGVYNEQFF. CDR3 sequence (DNA): TGTGCCAGCAGCCTTCAGAGGCTAGCGGGGGTTTACAATGAGCAGTTCTTC.

The chain links TRBV7-9 to TRBJ2-3; TRBD1 matches at 12 bases. The CDR3 consists of 17 residues. The J segment lost 5 bases and the V segment lost 3 bases, leaving 9 bases of the junction unmatched. Germline V gene data show CDR1 as SEHNR and CDR2 as FQNEAQ (reference sequence). The CDR3 protein is CASSFQGGQGARDTQYF. In DNA form, the CDR3 reads TGTGCCAGCAGCTTTCAGGGGGGACAGGGGGCAAGAGATACGCAGTATTTT.

This rearrangement joins TRBV9 to TRBJ2-1; the D is unclear. This CDR3 is built from 12 residues. The V and J ends lost 0 bases and 10 bases respectively, with 8 bases between them. CDR1 and CDR2 (germline): SGDLS, YYNGEE. The CDR3 region has the DNA TGTGCCAGCAGCGTAGTCTTCAGGGAGCAGTTCTTC. Amino acids: CASSVVFREQFF. Full variable domain (missing parts from reference TRBV9 and TRBJ2-1): DSGVTQTPKHLITATGQRVTLRCSPRSGDLSVYWYQQSLDQGLQFLIQYYNGEERAKGNILERFSAQQFPDLHSELNLSSLELGDSALYFCASSVVFREQFFGPGTRLTVL.

The rearrangement uses TRBV6-6 and TRBJ1-2; 7 positions match TRBD1. This CDR3 spans 14 amino acids. CDR1 MNHNY and CDR2 SVGAGI come from the germline V gene (reference sequence). Trimming at V came to 6 bases and at J to 4 bases, leaving 8 bases not matched to a gene. The CDR3 loop reads CASRTPGGGYGYTF. The CDR3 DNA follows: TGTGCCAGCAGAACCCCAGGGGGTGGCTATGGCTACACCTTC.

V usage is TRBV5-1 and J usage is TRBJ2-1; TRBD2 agrees at 9 bases. The germline V gene encodes CDR1 SGHRS and CDR2 YFSETQ. J gave up 9 bases and V 4 bases, and 8 bases lay outside the gene matches. The CDR3 loop spans 14 amino acids. In DNA form, the CDR3 reads TGCGCCAGCAGCACCCCGACTAGCGGCGGTGAGCAGTTCTTC. Its protein product is CASSTPTSGGEQFF.

J is TRBJ2-7 and V is TRBV30; D may be TRBD2 (5 bases). The CDR3 is 13 residues long. Germline CDR1 is GTSNPN and CDR2 is SVGIG (reference sequence). Trimming took 0 bases from V and 5 from J, leaving 11 bases between them. The CDR3 DNA reads TGTGCCTGGAGTGTTGGAGGCACGCACGAGCAGTACTTC. This encodes CAWSVGGTHEQYF.

V gene TRBV10-3 combines with J gene TRBJ2-2, with 8 bases aligning to TRBD2. Trimming removed 11 bases from V and 0 bases from J; junction bases left unmatched: 5. This CDR3 has 14 amino acids. The germline V gene encodes CDR1 ENHRY and CDR2 SYGVKD. CDR3 DNA: TGTGCCCTAGCAGCGGGGGCGAACACCGGGGAGCTGTTTTTT. It encodes CALAAGANTGELFF.

The CDR3 here is CASSQVRDPNEKLFF. DNA of the CDR3: TGCGCCAGCAGCCAAGTCAGGGATCCCAATGAAAAACTGTTTTTT. The gene calls are TRBV4-3 and TRBJ1-4; the D gene is possibly TRBD1 (5 bases). Germline CDR1 reads LGHNA; CDR2 reads YSLEER. Trimming pared 1 base from V and 5 bases from J, leaving 11 bases between. The CDR3 consists of 15 residues.

This rearrangement joins TRBV20-1 to TRBJ2-7; TRBD2 might be the D (5 bases). The CDR3 runs 15 residues. Germline V gene data show CDR1 as DFQATT and CDR2 as SNEGSKA (reference sequence). The V end lost 3 bases, the J end lost 0 bases, and 15 bases lay between the germline ends. The CDR3 bases are TGCAGTGCTAGTGGAAGAAGCGGAGACTCCTACGAGCAGTACTTC. It specifies CSASGRSGDSYEQYF.

The rearrangement uses TRBV5-1 and TRBJ2-3, with TRBD2 matching 9 bases. Trimming cost V 4 bases and J 2 bases; bases outside gene matches: 2. The CDR3 has 14 residues. Germline CDR1 SGHRS, CDR2 YFSETQ. CDR3 nucleotides: TGCGCCAGCAGCCGACTAGCGGACACAGATACGCAGTATTTT. It translates to CASSRLADTDTQYF. The full variable domain, rest sourced from reference TRBV5-1 and TRBJ2-3, is KAGVTQTPRYLIKTRGQQVTLSCSPISGHRSVSWYQQTPGQGLQFLFEYFSETQRNKGNFPGRFSGRQFSNSRSEMNVSTLELGDSALYLCASSRLADTDTQYFGPGTRLTVL.

This rearrangement joins TRBV9 to TRBJ2-5, with 11 bases fitting TRBD2. Germline V CDR1 and CDR2: SGDLS, YYNGEE. With 3 bases clipped from V and 4 bases from J, the junction kept 5 bases outside the gene matches. The CDR3 has 15 residues. The CDR3 DNA reads TGTGCCAGCAGCGAGAGTAGCGGGGGGGCAGAGACCCAGTACTTC. Its translation: CASSESSGGAETQYF.

The rearrangement uses TRBV7-9 and TRBJ1-2; D possibly corresponds to TRBD1 (6 bases). Looked up from germline, CDR1 is SEHNR and CDR2 is FQNEAQ (reference sequence). The CDR3 runs to 15 residues. Trimming shortened V by 5 bases and J by 0 bases, and 13 bases separated the two germline ends. The CDR3, as DNA: TGTGCCAGCAGCCCCACAGGGTTATCTAACTATGGCTACACCTTC. This encodes CASSPTGLSNYGYTF.

The chain links TRBV28 to TRBJ1-4, with D uncertain. V was shortened by 5 bases and J by 5 bases, with 15 bases between the two germline ends. The CDR3 consists of 15 residues. Germline assignment: CDR1 MDHEN and CDR2 SYDVKM. Written as DNA, the CDR3 is TGTGCCAGCAGTGTCGCGGGCAGGACGAATGAAAAACTGTTTTTT. The encoded protein is CASSVAGRTNEKLFF.

To note about this clone: Other nucleotide sequences in the sample specify the same CDR3. V and J are TRBV5-1 and TRBJ1-1, with TRBD1 identical over 7 bases. The germline gives CDR1 SGHRS, CDR2 YFSETQ. The CDR3 spans 13 residues. The trim removed 0 bases at V and 6 bases at J, leaving 2 bases unmatched. CDR3 nucleotide sequence: TGCGCCAGCAGCTTGGGGCAGGGGGCTGAAGCTTTCTTT. This sequence encodes CASSLGQGAEAFF.

The CDR3 coding sequence is TGTGCCAGCAAGGAGGGGGCCTCCTACAATGAGCAGTTCTTC. It encodes CASKEGASYNEQFF. The gene calls are TRBV6-4 and TRBJ2-1, with TRBD1 as a possible D gene (7 bases). The CDR3 length is 14 residues. V lost 7 bases to trimming and J lost 0 bases, with 10 bases between them. Germline V gives CDR1 MRHNA, CDR2 SNTAGT.

The rearrangement uses TRBV5-1 and TRBJ2-7; 7 nucleotides align to TRBD1. Germline CDR1 reads SGHRS; CDR2 reads YFSETQ. V shed 4 bases and J 3 bases; nucleotides not matched to a gene: 13. There are 16 residues in the CDR3. The DNA for the CDR3 is TGCGCCAGCAGCATTGAAGACAGGGCGAAGGGCTACGAGCAGTACTTC. Translated: CASSIEDRAKGYEQYF.

V usage is TRBV2 and J usage is TRBJ2-5, with 8 positions matching TRBD1. J lost 2 bases, V lost 5 bases, and 4 bases had no gene match. The CDR3 has 14 amino acids. Per the germline V gene, CDR1 is SNHLY and CDR2 is FYNNEI. The CDR3: CASSHGQGQETQYF. In nucleotides, the CDR3 is TGTGCCAGCAGTCACGGACAGGGTCAAGAGACCCAGTACTTC.

This chain connects TRBV5-5 to TRBJ1-2; D is unresolved. V shed 4 bases and J shed 6 bases, with 13 bases lying between them. CDR1 and CDR2 from the germline V gene are SGHKS and YYEKEE (reference sequence). CDR3 length: 13 residues. As DNA, the CDR3 is TGTGCCAGCAGCCCCCCAGGTCGCGATGGCTACACCTTC. Encoded protein: CASSPPGRDGYTF.

This clone was observed a few times. V and J are TRBV6-5 and TRBJ1-6; tentative D call: TRBD1 (5 bases). Germline CDR1 is MNHEY and CDR2 is SVGAGI. The CDR3 is 13 amino acids. V shed 7 bases and J shed 5 bases, with 9 bases lying between them. Here the CDR3 reads CASTDSDNSPLHF. CDR3 bases: TGTGCCAGCACCGACAGTGATAATTCACCCCTCCACTTT.

The genes are TRBV24-1 and TRBJ2-7; 7 bases match TRBD1. The J segment lost 2 bases and the V segment lost 4 bases, leaving 1 base of the junction unmatched. The CDR3 spans 13 residues. CDR1 KGHDR and CDR2 SFDVKD come from the germline V gene. CDR3 DNA: TGTGCCACCAGTGAGACAGGGACCTACGAGCAGTACTTC. Its protein product is CATSETGTYEQYF.

This clone showed up just once. The chain recombines TRBV27 with TRBJ1-1; a weak D match, TRBD1 (6 bases). The CDR3 covers 14 residues. Germline CDR1 is MNHEY and CDR2 is SMNVEV (reference sequence). The V end was cut by 6 bases, the J end by 1 base, with 12 bases between. The CDR3 spells CASSGQGPNTEAFF. CDR3 DNA sequence: TGTGCCAGCAGCGGCCAGGGGCCGAACACTGAAGCTTTCTTT.

DNA for the CDR3: TGTGCCAGTAGTATATGGACAGGGTCTGAAAAACTGTTTTTT. It is translated as CASSIWTGSEKLFF. The chain combines TRBV19 with TRBJ1-4, with 8 nucleotides matching TRBD1. CDR1 is LNHDA, CDR2 SQIVND, per germline (reference sequence). The J segment lost 7 bases and the V segment lost 2 bases, leaving 3 bases of the junction unmatched. This CDR3 has 14 amino acids.

This chain joins TRBV11-2 and TRBJ2-5; tentatively, D is TRBD2 (6 bases). The V gene lost 5 bases and the J gene lost 0 bases, with 16 bases spanning the gap. The CDR3 covers 16 residues. Germline assignment: CDR1 SGHAT and CDR2 FQNNGV. The chain's CDR3 is CASSPLPTGDQETQYF. Here the CDR3 DNA reads TGTGCCAGCAGCCCCCTCCCCACGGGGGACCAAGAGACCCAGTACTTC.

The genes are TRBV14 and TRBJ1-2; no clear D gene. Germline-derived CDR1 and CDR2 are SGHDN and FVKESK. The V end lost 0 bases, the J end lost 13 bases, and 18 bases lay between the germline ends. The CDR3 totals 14 residues. The CDR3 reads CASSQDREVPALTF. CDR3 in DNA: TGTGCCAGCAGCCAAGATCGGGAAGTACCGGCCCTCACCTTC.

The gene calls are TRBV3-1 (or the pseudogene TRBV3-2) and TRBJ1-4, with D tentatively TRBD1 (5 bases). Trimming cost V 2 bases and J 3 bases, with 13 bases left between them. CDR3 length equals 16 residues. Per germline, CDR1 LGHDT and CDR2 YNNKEL (reference sequence). CDR3 residues: CASSQPGVGSNEKLFF. The CDR3 nucleotides read TGTGCCAGCAGCCAACCGGGGGTCGGATCTAATGAAAAACTGTTTTTT.